The rows below give T cell receptor beta chains drawn from one sample of a study of shared clonotypes between healthy human individuals. Using immunoSEQ multiplex PCR, the repertoire was profiled, and TCRdb retains in-frame clones only, with some absent. The table has roughly 680,000 clones, roughly two thirds seen once. Sequencing was done on a sample of memory CD4+ T cells sorted from blood. The receptors shown here come from a woman aged 25 to 45 in good health. The CDR3 runs from the conserved cysteine through the conserved F or W. The order of the fields is clone size, V gene, J gene, CDR3 protein. Some rows mark clone size as missing; the rest say once, few, many or name a class of expanded clone.

>.|TRBV11-2|TRBJ2-1
CASSLVGAGLKQNEQFF
>.|TRBV6-5|TRBJ1-5
CASSYDGNQPQHF
>many|TRBV25-1|TRBJ2-3
CASSVNGISTDTQYF
>.|TRBV18|TRBJ2-3
CASSPRSGSTDTQYF
>.|TRBV7-9|TRBJ2-7
CASSLSSYEQYF
>.|TRBV5-4|TRBJ1-5
CASSLDGGNQPQHF
>.|TRBV5-1|TRBJ2-2
CASSSRTVTGELFF
>.|TRBV27|TRBJ1-4
CASSSTLSPEKLFF
>.|TRBV11-2|TRBJ1-4
CASSLVGRSKGANEKLFF
>few|TRBV2|TRBJ2-3
CASSGLGTGADTQYF
>once|TRBV28|TRBJ1-5
CASSLLGLSSAQHF
>.|TRBV28|TRBJ1-1
CASSSWTGSKMNTEAFF
>many|TRBV27|TRBJ2-1
CASSLISSSGDFGEQFF
>once|TRBV7-2|TRBJ1-5
CASSSLQGAGNQPQHF
>.|TRBV11-2|TRBJ2-1
CASSLDMSGLYNEQFF
>.|TRBV19|TRBJ1-2
CASSQGRISNYGYTF
>few|TRBV29-1|TRBJ2-2
CSVGLSGPGELFF
>.|TRBV5-1|TRBJ2-1
CASSEGLAGGPPYNEQFF
>.|TRBV7-2|TRBJ1-1
CASSNTNGEAFF
>.|TRBV5-6|TRBJ1-5
CASSLWDWGNQPQHF
>.|TRBV6-1|TRBJ2-3
CASSQKGVATDTQYF
>few|TRBV9|TRBJ2-7
CASSVEAHPTEQYF
>.|TRBV5-8|TRBJ1-5
CASSKQGNQPQHF
>.|TRBV6-5|TRBJ1-5
CASSGGTASNQPQHF
>.|TRBV12-2|TRBJ2-5
CASRPHRPTDSIETQYF
>.|TRBV5-1|TRBJ2-7
CASSQGTRGRYEQYF
>.|TRBV5-1|TRBJ2-5
CASSLGRTQETQYF
>once|TRBV5-4|TRBJ1-1
CASRFGSLNTEAFF
>once|TRBV11-3|TRBJ2-5
CASSSYREETQYF
>.|TRBV11-2|TRBJ2-2
CASSSSTLTGELFF
>once|TRBV19|TRBJ2-1
CASSRLAILSSYNEQFF
>many|TRBV15|TRBJ2-7
CATSRENGLYEQYF
>.|TRBV6-5|TRBJ2-3
CASSYSTAGVWDTQYF
>.|TRBV25-1|TRBJ1-2
CASSEVVGGSGYTF
>.|TRBV10-3|TRBJ2-1
CAISESGRSEQFF
>many|TRBV18|TRBJ2-1
CASSPVRTGRSRPYNEQFF
>.|TRBV11-2|TRBJ2-1
CASSLGVGTSGSDEQFF
>.|TRBV10-2|TRBJ1-3
CASGTGQAGNTIYF
>once|TRBV10-3|TRBJ2-2
CAISPAPRPPTGELFF
>.|TRBV28|TRBJ2-3
CASSPLGRIESTDTQYF
>once|TRBV7-6|TRBJ2-3
CASSLRSATDTQYF
>.|TRBV18|TRBJ1-1
CASSGGGAEAFF
>few|TRBV2|TRBJ1-3
CASSAGAGNTIYF
>.|TRBV5-6|TRBJ1-2
CASSLAPAGNYGYTF
>.|TRBV5-8|TRBJ2-6
CASPGWSRLISGANVLTF
>.|TRBV30|TRBJ2-3
CAWSDEGSTDTQYF
>.|TRBV9|TRBJ2-7
CASRLDRTSRFHEQYF
>.|TRBV19|TRBJ2-1
CASSISTVGGGGMNEQFF
>.|TRBV11-2|TRBJ1-4
CASSLDLGRALFF
>few|TRBV5-1|TRBJ2-5
CASSGRHVNQFEETQYF
>.|TRBV10-2|TRBJ2-6
CASSNRGLSGANVLTF
>once|TRBV5-1|TRBJ2-7
CASSLGASPSYEQYF
>once|TRBV6-5|TRBJ1-1
CASSYRAGNTEAFF
>few|TRBV19|TRBJ1-5
CASRSGNQPQHF
>once|TRBV6-1|TRBJ1-5
CASSEMEGYHQPQHF
>.|TRBV6-4|TRBJ1-5
CASSDTWGYSNQPQHF
>many|TRBV4-1|TRBJ2-1
CASSTTGLKSSYNEQFF
>.|TRBV5-1|TRBJ2-7
CASSLGRREGRPEQYF
>.|TRBV6-6|TRBJ2-5
CASSNRDPTQYF
>once|TRBV19|TRBJ2-3
CASSRGTSGTFTDTQYF